What follows are 26 T cell receptor beta chains derived from one specimen sequenced in a study of breast tumors, draining lymph nodes, adjacent tissues. TCRdb itself ran the multiplex PCR reads through MiXCR, one entry per CDR3 protein. The sample yields 20,000 to 25,000 distinct CDR3 sequences, approximately 64% seen once. The sequencing sample was made of tumor-adjacent breast tissue. Source of these receptors: a female donor with breast cancer. Some clones in this sample may be carry-over from other donors' samples.

This clonotype is classed as medium-sized. The chain links TRBV6-5 to TRBJ2-7; the match to TRBD2 covers 9 bases. The germline CDR1 and CDR2 sequences are MNHEY and SVGAGI. V dropped 2 bases and J dropped 4; count of bases not matched to a gene: 3. The CDR3 is 14 amino acids. The CDR3 DNA sequence: TGTGCCAGCAGTTACGGACTAGCGTCGTACGAGCAGTACTTC. Translating it yields CASSYGLASYEQYF.

In regard to this clonotype: Relative to the germline gene, one junction end is altered; a read error may explain this. CDR3 nucleotides: TGTGCCAGCAGTGTAACCATAGCGGGGGACAACGTCCTGACTTTC. Its protein is CASSVTIAGDNVLTF. The chain has TRBV2 and TRBJ2-6; 9 bases fit TRBD2. This CDR3 spans 15 amino acids. CDR1 and CDR2 from the germline V gene are SNHLY and FYNNEI.

This clonotype ranks as medium-sized. The V and J genes are TRBV4-1 and TRBJ2-7; tentatively, D is TRBD2 (6 bases). V was clipped by 1 base and J by 0 bases, with 16 bases between them. CDR1 is MGHRA and CDR2 is YSYEKL in the germline V gene. CDR3 length equals 17 residues. CDR3 in amino acids: CASSQVRGDLGSYEQYF. The CDR3 coding sequence is TGCGCCAGCAGCCAAGTTCGAGGGGACTTGGGCTCCTACGAGCAGTACTTC.

The rearrangement uses TRBV6-6 and TRBJ1-4; the D is unclear. Germline lookup yields CDR1 MNHNY and CDR2 SVGAGI (reference sequence). The CDR3 contains 17 residues. Trimming pared 2 bases from V and 6 bases from J, leaving 19 bases between. For the CDR3, the DNA is TGTGCCAGCAGTTACACCCTCCCCCAAGGGCTGGATGAAAAACTGTTTTTT. Protein: CASSYTLPQGLDEKLFF.

The rearrangement links TRBV5-1 to TRBJ2-7; 8 nucleotides agree with TRBD1. The J call is uncertain, as TRBJ1-2 better fits the DNA end. This CDR3 region has 15 residues. Germline V gene data show CDR1 as SGHRS and CDR2 as YFSETQ. The CDR3 loop reads CASSSFGQGGDGYTF. DNA of the CDR3: TGCGCCAGCAGCTCATTCGGACAGGGTGGTGATGGCTACACCTTC.

The chain uses TRBV12-3 or TRBV12-4 and TRBJ2-7; D call uncertain. V was shortened by 6 bases and J by 7 bases, with 13 bases between the two germline ends. The CDR3 covers 12 residues. The CDR3 DNA reads TGTGCCAGCAGCCAAATGGCTGGAGAGCAGTACTTC. As protein: CASSQMAGEQYF.

Judged by abundance, this clonotype is medium-sized (0.01 to 0.1%). The CDR3 bases are TGCGCCAGCAGCGCGGGACAGGGGGATGAAAAACTGTTTTTT. Translation: CASSAGQGDEKLFF. The genes are TRBV4-1 and TRBJ1-4; 11 bases map to TRBD1. CDR3 length: 14 amino acids. Trimming at V came to 5 bases and at J to 6 bases, leaving 2 bases not matched to a gene. Per germline, CDR1 MGHRA and CDR2 YSYEKL.

This clonotype has only a few counts. The chain links TRBV4-1 to TRBJ1-2; D is undetermined. Germline V gene data show CDR1 as MGHRA and CDR2 as YSYEKL. The length of the CDR3 is 15 residues. Trimming shortened V by 0 bases and J by 4 bases, and 12 bases separated the two germline ends. The CDR3 region is CASSQDVSASYGYTF. The CDR3, as DNA: TGCGCCAGCAGCCAAGATGTATCAGCCAGCTATGGCTACACCTTC.

The chain employs TRBV6-1 and TRBJ1-2; a weak D match, TRBD1 (6 bases). Trimming removed 8 bases at V and 7 bases at J, with 17 bases between. CDR3 size: 13 residues. Looked up from germline, CDR1 is MNHNS and CDR2 is SASEGT. CDR3 sequence (DNA): TGTGCCAGCTCAAACTTACAGGGAGTTGGCTACACCTTC. Protein sequence: CASSNLQGVGYTF.

In regard to this clonotype: This likely comes from a read error, as the CDR3 has no conserved phenylalanine or tryptophan at its end. The DNA is omitted, as the CDR3 cannot be located on it reliably, and the CDR3 follows TCRdb's listing. This rearrangement joins TRBV2 to TRBJ2-7; the table's D call, TRBD2, was not checked against the DNA. The CDR3 length is 13 residues, termini included. Germline CDR1 is SNHLY and CDR2 is FYNNEI. CDR3 sequence reads: CASSPRTASGQTS.

This chain uses TRBV10-2 with TRBJ2-1; D gene uncertain. The ends were cut back, 1 base at V and 5 bases at J, with 6 bases in the middle. This CDR3 is 13 amino acids long. Germline loops: CDR1 WSHSY, CDR2 SAAADI. CDR3 coding DNA: TGCGCCAGCAGTGAGTACCGGGACAATGAGCAGTTCTTC. Protein sequence: CASSEYRDNEQFF.

The V gene is TRBV7-6, the J gene TRBJ1-6; no clear D gene. Germline CDR1 SGHVS, CDR2 FNYEAQ. This CDR3 comprises 15 residues. The V and J ends lost 4 bases and 0 bases respectively, with 7 bases between them. The CDR3 spells CASSSGSSYNSPLHF. In DNA form, the CDR3 reads TGTGCCAGCAGCTCCGGGAGCTCCTATAATTCACCCCTCCACTTT.

The gene calls are TRBV2 and TRBJ2-7; 11 bases line up with TRBD2. The germline CDR1 and CDR2 sequences are SNHLY and FYNNEI. The CDR3 is 13 residues long. Trimming at V came to 10 bases and at J to 2 bases, leaving 4 bases not matched to a gene. Here the CDR3 reads CAIGLAGTYEQYF. The CDR3 DNA reads TGTGCCATAGGACTAGCGGGTACCTACGAGCAGTACTTC.

For the CDR3, the DNA is TGTGCCAGCGCACGGAACACCGGGGAGCTGTTTTTT. It translates to CASARNTGELFF. The rearrangement joins TRBV19 to TRBJ2-2; unclear D gene. The germline V gene has CDR1 LNHDA and CDR2 SQIVND (reference sequence). The CDR3 runs 12 residues. V was cut by 9 bases and J by 1 base, with 6 bases left in between.

This clonotype was found a few times. The chain recombines TRBV6-4 with TRBJ2-2; 15 bases align to TRBD2. Germline CDR1 MRHNA, CDR2 SNTAGT. Unmatched junction bases numbered 7, after V lost 5 bases and J lost 6 bases. This CDR3 spans 17 amino acids. CDR3 sequence reads: CASSPRGLAGGPGELFF. As DNA, the CDR3 is TGTGCCAGCAGTCCCAGAGGACTAGCGGGAGGGCCCGGGGAGCTGTTTTTT.

This clonotype was counted between two and nine times. This rearrangement joins TRBV2 to TRBJ1-2; 9 positions agree with TRBD1. The germline V gene encodes CDR1 SNHLY and CDR2 FYNNEI. This CDR3 has 14 residues. Losses at the gene ends were 6 bases for V and 3 bases for J; bases not matched to a gene: 5. CDR3 in amino acids: CASSPDRGDYGYTF. The CDR3 DNA follows: TGTGCCAGCAGCCCGGACAGGGGTGACTATGGCTACACCTTC. The complete variable domain, with remaining parts taken from reference TRBV2 and TRBJ1-2, reads EPEVTQTPSHQVTQMGQEVILRCVPISNHLYFYWYRQILGQKVEFLVSFYNNEISEKSEIFDDQFSVERPDGSNFTLKIRSTKLEDSAMYFCASSPDRGDYGYTFGSGTRLTVV.

The chain recombines TRBV7-2 with TRBJ1-6; no firm D call. V shed 1 base and J shed 0 bases, with 7 bases lying between them. Germline assignment: CDR1 SGHTA and CDR2 FQGNSA. There are 16 residues in the CDR3. As DNA, the CDR3 is TGTGCCAGCAGCTTAGACGGACGCTCCTATAATTCACCCCTCCACTTT. Its translation: CASSLDGRSYNSPLHF. The whole variable domain, filled in from reference TRBV7-2 and TRBJ1-6, reads GAGVSQSPSNKVTEKGKDVELRCDPISGHTALYWYRQSLGQGLEFLIYFQGNSAPDKSGLPSDRFSAERTGGSVSTLTIQRTQQEDSAVYLCASSLDGRSYNSPLHFGNGTRLTVT.

This chain joins TRBV20-1 and TRBJ1-2; D is undetermined. Germline lookup yields CDR1 DFQATT and CDR2 SNEGSKA (reference sequence). V lost 0 bases to trimming and J lost 0 bases, with 14 bases between them. The CDR3 runs 16 residues. CDR3 in amino acids: CSARDVGRDSNYGYTF. DNA for the CDR3: TGCAGTGCTAGAGATGTAGGGCGAGATTCTAACTATGGCTACACCTTC.

By proportion, this clonotype is medium-sized. The chain is built from TRBV7-9 and TRBJ2-2, with 8 bases matching TRBD2. The CDR3 extends over 15 amino acids. Germline CDR1 is SEHNR and CDR2 is FQNEAQ (reference sequence). The junction had 6 bases not matched to a gene; V was cut back by 6 bases and J by 3 bases. Written as DNA, the CDR3 is TGTGCCAGCAGGCCGGGACTAGACTACACCGGGGAGCTGTTTTTT. This translates into CASRPGLDYTGELFF.

This clonotype was seen ten or more times. The V and J genes are TRBV10-3 and TRBJ2-3; TRBD2 agrees at 8 bases. The V segment lost 2 bases and the J segment 4 bases; nucleotides outside the gene matches: 5. CDR3 length equals 15 residues. Per the germline V gene, CDR1 is ENHRY and CDR2 is SYGVKD. CDR3 protein: CAISEPAGDPDTQYF. The CDR3 DNA sequence: TGTGCCATCAGTGAGCCAGCGGGAGACCCAGATACGCAGTATTTT.

The chain links TRBV12-3 or TRBV12-4 to TRBJ2-3; D might be TRBD1 or TRBD2, each matching 6 bases. CDR3 length equals 15 residues. The V end was cut by 2 bases, the J end by 10 bases, with 19 bases between. This CDR3 reads CASSLWGAQVGAQYF. Here the CDR3 DNA reads TGTGCCAGCAGTTTATGGGGGGCCCAAGTAGGAGCGCAGTATTTT.

This clonotype was seen repeatedly, ten times or more. The chain has TRBV2 and TRBJ2-1; D perhaps matches TRBD2 (5 bases). The CDR3 spans 15 residues. Trimming cost V 5 bases and J 0 bases, with 11 bases left between them. Germline V gene data show CDR1 as SNHLY and CDR2 as FYNNEI. Here the CDR3 DNA reads TGTGCCAGCAGTCAGGACTCAAGCTCCTACAATGAGCAGTTCTTC. Translated: CASSQDSSSYNEQFF.

The chain has TRBV20-1 and TRBJ2-5; D gene ambiguous. Trimming removed 7 bases from V and 2 bases from J, with 11 bases in between. Germline V gives CDR1 DFQATT, CDR2 SNEGSKA (reference sequence). This CDR3 is 12 amino acids long. This CDR3 is CSVGRIQETQYF. CDR3 nucleotide sequence: TGCAGTGTAGGGCGCATACAAGAGACCCAGTACTTC.

The genes are TRBV5-5 and TRBJ1-3; 9 bases match TRBD1. J lost 4 bases, V lost 7 bases, and 6 bases had no gene match. From germline, CDR1 is SGHKS and CDR2 YYEKEE (reference sequence). The CDR3 contains 14 residues. The CDR3 DNA reads as TGTGCCAGCTCTCGGACAGGGGCCGGAAACACCATATATTTT. Its translation: CASSRTGAGNTIYF.

The chain couples TRBV11-3 to TRBJ1-5; D not resolved. The CDR3 extends over 14 amino acids. The V end lost 0 bases, the J end lost 1 base, and 4 bases lay between the germline ends. Germline CDR1 reads SGHNT; CDR2 reads YENEEA. The CDR3 DNA reads as TGTGCCAGCAGCTTAGAAGGCAGCAATCAGCCCCAGCATTTT. This gives the protein CASSLEGSNQPQHF.

This clonotype was recorded many times. The rearrangement links TRBV12-2 to TRBJ2-7; the table assigns TRBD2, which was not confirmed against the DNA. TRBV12-2 has pseudogene status. The CDR3 is 14 residues long. CDR3 sequence: CASPGTRGAYEQYF. The DNA of the CDR3 is TGTGCAAGTCCCGGGACTAGGGGGGCCTACGAGCAGTACTTC.